These 13 T cell receptor beta chains came from one sample sequenced in a study of CXCR3-negative and CXCR3-positive naive CD8 T cells. 5' RACE that incorporated UMI labels was used to prepare the TRB cDNA libraries. TCRdb re-called the 5' RACE reads and shows each CDR3 protein once, DNA omitted. The ten top clones account for 15%, within a sample of tens of thousands of distinct CDR3 sequences. Sequencing was performed on memory CD8+ T cells from blood. The receptor source for this set is a human donor in good health. Some clones in this sample may be carry-over from other donors' samples.

CDR3 sequence reads: CSVEAPESYEQYF. The rearrangement uses TRBV29-1 and TRBJ2-7. CDR3 length: 13 amino acids. Germline V gene data show CDR1 as SQVTM and CDR2 as ANQGSEA.

V and J are TRBV11-1 and TRBJ1-2. The CDR3 has 12 amino acids. Per germline, CDR1 SGHAT and CDR2 FQDESV (reference sequence). This CDR3 reads CASSPGGSGYTF. The entire variable domain, with the rest obtained from reference TRBV11-1 and TRBJ1-2, is as follows: EAEVAQSPRYKITEKSQAVAFWCDPISGHATLYWYRQILGQGPELLVQFQDESVVDDSQLPKDRFSAERLKGVDSTLKIQPAELGDSAMYLCASSPGGSGYTFGSGTRLTVV.

J is TRBJ1-1 and V is TRBV29-1. Germline loops: CDR1 SQVTM, CDR2 ANQGSEA. This CDR3 spans 14 amino acids. CDR3: CSVEPKWGNTEAFF.

The chain uses TRBV4-3 and TRBJ2-1; TCRdb returns TRBD1, unconfirmable since there is no DNA. CDR3 length: 17 residues. Germline V CDR1 and CDR2: LGHNA, YSLEER. This chain's CDR3 is CASSPSRGGEPYNEQFF.

The J gene is TRBJ2-3, the V gene TRBV5-6; absent DNA, TCRdb's TRBD2 call cannot be checked. Per germline, CDR1 SGHDT and CDR2 YYEEEE. This CDR3 has 17 amino acids. This CDR3 is CASSPDGRATNTDTQYF.

This sequence joins TRBV2 and TRBJ2-1; with no DNA, the TCRdb D assignment of TRBD1 cannot be verified. CDR1 SNHLY and CDR2 FYNNEI come from the germline V gene. The CDR3 totals 16 residues. The CDR3 reads CASSEADRGPSNEQFF. Complete variable domain (other parts from reference TRBV2 and TRBJ2-1): EPEVTQTPSHQVTQMGQEVILRCVPISNHLYFYWYRQILGQKVEFLVSFYNNEISEKSEIFDDQFSVERPDGSNFTLKIRSTKLEDSAMYFCASSEADRGPSNEQFFGPGTRLTVL.

The rearrangement uses TRBV29-1 and TRBJ2-5; the TRBD1 assignment by TCRdb is unverifiable without DNA. CDR1 is SQVTM and CDR2 is ANQGSEA in the germline V gene. This CDR3 is built from 17 residues. This CDR3 reads CSVESGGGISVQETQYF.

This chain links TRBV29-1 with TRBJ2-1; the D call from TCRdb, TRBD1, cannot be confirmed without DNA. The germline gives CDR1 SQVTM, CDR2 ANQGSEA. This CDR3 comprises 14 residues. CDR3: CSVEGTGGDNEQFF.

This chain uses TRBV20-1 with TRBJ2-2. CDR3 length: 14 residues. Per germline, CDR1 DFQATT and CDR2 SNEGSKA (reference sequence). The CDR3 here is CSARAGGETGELFF.

This chain links TRBV6-5 with TRBJ2-7; TCRdb returns TRBD1, unconfirmable since there is no DNA. CDR3 length: 11 amino acids. The germline V gene has CDR1 MNHEY and CDR2 SVGAGI. This CDR3 reads CATREAYEQYF.

V usage is TRBV5-5 and J usage is TRBJ1-1; TCRdb gives TRBD1 as the D gene, but with no DNA this cannot be confirmed. The CDR3 contains 16 residues. Germline V gene sequence: CDR1 SGHKS, CDR2 YYEKEE (reference sequence). CDR3 loop: CASSLDSGTWNTEAVF.

This sequence joins TRBV6-2 or TRBV6-3 and TRBJ2-2; TCRdb reports TRBD1, a call that lacks DNA to check it against. Germline CDR1 reads MNHEY; CDR2 reads SVGEGT. The CDR3 has 16 residues. The CDR3 loop is CASSYVGAANTGELFF.

The chain uses TRBV9 and TRBJ2-5; as DNA is missing, the TRBD1 call by TCRdb cannot be tested. In germline, CDR1 is SGDLS, CDR2 YYNGEE. This CDR3 comprises 14 residues. The CDR3 sequence is CASSVEGGDETQYF.